The source of this TCR beta chain is a study of blood T cell repertoires in COVID-19 (TCRdb year 2020). Looking at the study overall: Samples from collaborators originated in the United States, Italy and Spain and spanned both the acute and convalescent phases of COVID-19. The prospective study material was composed of cDNA or gDNA derived from T cells, B-cell-depleted T cells, or PBMCs. Subjects who had been exposed to COVID-19, were actively infected with it, or had recovered from it provided the deeply sampled blood TCRbeta repertoires that made up the dataset. A freely available public database, intended as a resource for researchers studying the immune response to SARS-CoV-2, is where the repertoires were released. The samples were drawn from the first 160 participants of the ongoing ImmuneRACE study and from 1,254 subjects provided by 6 global collaborators. The sample metadata nearly always contained a de-identified subject ID, COVID-19 status, age in years and sex. Where HLA class I and class II types were available, the types were taken from metadata supplied by the sample provider, not from assay-based typing.

TCRbeta CDR3 regions were amplified from genomic DNA by means of the immunoSEQ Assay, a bias-controlled multiplex PCR. On the authors' methods: Nucleated cell counts per sample were estimated from amplification of reference gene primers within the assay. Sequence reads were collapsed and filtered to measure the absolute abundance of every unique TCRbeta CDR3 rearrangement. For each sample, productive Simpson clonality was calculated as the square root of Simpson's diversity index over productive rearrangements. TCRdb mirrors the immuneACCESS table, restricted to in-frame sequences. Some clones are absent from its copies; in checked studies, under half trace to an unresolved V gene, and the reason for the others is unknown. Clone size and V and J calls were adopted from that table, with D and trimming inferred from the DNA. The sample table holds about 160,000 clones, of which roughly 91% were seen once. The ten most abundant clones make up about 2.5% of the sample.

Comment on this clone: What antigen it recognizes has not been identified. Per-base qualities were not stored, and no clone one base away is much larger.

Each collaborating institution followed its own protocols to collect whole blood in K2EDTA tubes. For TCRbeta analysis, collaborators shipped samples in one of three forms: frozen whole blood, isolated PBMCs, or DNA extracted from either of those sample types. Inclusive of the bounding cysteine and phenylalanine, the CDR3 is 15 residues long. Only CDR3 DNA is held: 45 bases, read in frame from base 1. The V and J ends are trimmed by 5 bases and 2 bases, leaving 17 bases between them. Based on the germline V gene, the CDR1 and CDR2 sequences are SGHRS and YFSETQ. Overall study outcomes, separate from this receptor: Clinical and demographic metadata were provided uncurated, with the amount varying by source and participant.

The chain employs TRBV5-1 and TRBJ2-7; TRBD1 is possibly the D segment (6 matching bases). The TCR was taken from a man in his late teens or twenties with acute or convalescent COVID-19. The source material was peripheral blood. CDR3 region: CASSGGPGPTYEQYF. The bases are TGCGCCAGCAGTGGGGGCCCCGGACCAACCTACGAGCAGTACTTC.